This is a list of T cell receptor beta chains from one sample in a study of blood T cell repertoires in COVID-19. Assay used: immunoSEQ multiplex PCR; TCRdb lists only in-frame clones, some missing. This table holds a few hundred thousand clones, roughly 88% found once. The sample consisted of PBMCs or T cells enriched from blood (not recorded which). The receptor source for this set is a man aged 18 to 30 who had recovered from COVID-19. CDR3s include the opening cysteine and the closing phenylalanine or tryptophan. Fields, in order: CDR3 DNA, CDR3 protein, J gene, D gene, clone size, V gene. A D gene is named only where the DNA matches it firmly. Clone size is shown for a subset of rows, as once, few, many or a class of expanded clone.

TGTGCCAGCAGTCGCCCCTGGCAAACATCTTACGAGCAGTACTTC	CASSRPWQTSYEQYF	TRBJ2-7	NA	NA	TRBV6-2/TRBV6-3
TGCAGCGTCAGGGGGCAATACGAGCAGTACTTC	CSVRGQYEQYF	TRBJ2-7	TRBD1	NA	TRBV29-1
TGTGCCAGCGCTGGACAGGGGAAAAATCAGCCCCAGCATTTT	CASAGQGKNQPQHF	TRBJ1-5	TRBD1	once	TRBV9
TGTGCCAGTAGTATCCAGGCAGGGGGCTTAAATACGCAGTATTTT	CASSIQAGGLNTQYF	TRBJ2-3	TRBD1	NA	TRBV19
TGTGCCAGCAGGCGCGGGGAGAACACTGAAGCTTTCTTT	CASRRGENTEAFF	TRBJ1-1	NA	NA	TRBV6-5
TGTGCCAGCGCCTGGCTAGCGGGGGCCTACAATGAGCAGTTCTTC	CASAWLAGAYNEQFF	TRBJ2-1	TRBD2	NA	TRBV18
TGTGCCAGCCGGGGACAGGCGAACACTGAAGCTTTCTTT	CASRGQANTEAFF	TRBJ1-1	TRBD1	NA	TRBV12-3/TRBV12-4
TGTGCCAGCAGCTTACTCAGGAGGGCCGAGCAGTACTTC	CASSLLRRAEQYF	TRBJ2-7	NA	NA	TRBV11-2
TGTGCCAGCTGCCACAGGCGCCCCACCCCGTGCGAGCAGTACTTC	CASCHRRPTPCEQYF	TRBJ2-7	NA	NA	TRBV6-5
TGTGCCAGCAGCTTGGGTGGAGGGGGCCTCGGAAACACCATATATTTT	CASSLGGGGLGNTIYF	TRBJ1-3	TRBD1	NA	TRBV5-5
TGCGCCAGCAGTTTTACTTCTGCCGGGGAGCTGTTTTTT	CASSFTSAGELFF	TRBJ2-2	NA	NA	TRBV10-1
TGCGCCAGCAGCCCCGGACTAGCAGCTGCGGCCGGGGAGCTGTTTTTT	CASSPGLAAAAGELFF	TRBJ2-2	TRBD2	NA	TRBV5-1
TGTGCCAGCACCACCGGGAGGGGGCGCTCCCCTGGGGGCAACACTGAAGCTTTCTTT	CASTTGRGRSPGGNTEAFF	TRBJ1-1	TRBD1	once	TRBV5-6
TGTGCCACAGGGGAGATAAGCGGGGGGGCGTACGAGCAGTACTTC	CATGEISGGAYEQYF	TRBJ2-7	TRBD2	NA	TRBV10-3
TGCGCCAGCAGTGACTCAGGTCAGCCCCAGCATTTT	CASSDSGQPQHF	TRBJ1-5	NA	few	TRBV10-1
TGTGCCATCAGTGAGAACAGGGGGGCTTTCTACAATGAGCAGTTCTTC	CAISENRGAFYNEQFF	TRBJ2-1	TRBD1	NA	TRBV10-3
TGTGCCACCCGGTGGGGGGGCAGGCTCTATGGCTACACCTTC	CATRWGGRLYGYTF	TRBJ1-2	NA	NA	TRBV6-5
TGTGCCAGCAGCTTGAGGGGCTTGGTGGGTGCGAGCAATCAGCCCCAGCATTTT	CASSLRGLVGASNQPQHF	TRBJ1-5	NA	NA	TRBV5-8
TGTGCCAGCAGCTGGAACAGGGGCTCAGAGACCCAGTACTTC	CASSWNRGSETQYF	TRBJ2-5	TRBD1	NA	TRBV5-4
TGCGCCAGCAGCTTGGCCCTAGCGGGTGACTCCTACGAGCAGTACTTC	CASSLALAGDSYEQYF	TRBJ2-7	TRBD2	NA	TRBV5-1
TGTGCCAGTAGTATAGGGGGACAGGCTCGAGGCTACACCTTC	CASSIGGQARGYTF	TRBJ1-2	TRBD1	NA	TRBV19
TGTGCCAGCAGCCTTCGACAGGGAAATGGCTACACCTTC	CASSLRQGNGYTF	TRBJ1-2	TRBD1	NA	TRBV3-1/TRBV3-2
TGTGCCAGCTCACCGGGCGAATATAGCAATCAGCCCCAGCATTTT	CASSPGEYSNQPQHF	TRBJ1-5	NA	NA	TRBV18
TGTGCCAGCAGCTCGATGGGGGCGTATCAGCCCCAGCATTTT	CASSSMGAYQPQHF	TRBJ1-5	NA	NA	TRBV28
TGCGCCAGCAGCTCATACAGGCTGAACACTGAAGCTTTCTTT	CASSSYRLNTEAFF	TRBJ1-1	NA	NA	TRBV5-1
TGTGCCAGCTCACCGCCCTCCTTCTGGGGGGACTCTGGCTACACCTTC	CASSPPSFWGDSGYTF	TRBJ1-2	NA	NA	TRBV18
TGCAGTGCTAGTAGGACAGGGCAACTCTATGGCTACACCTTC	CSASRTGQLYGYTF	TRBJ1-2	TRBD1	NA	TRBV20-1
TGTGCCAGCTCACCAAGCATAGATCAGCCCCAGCATTTT	CASSPSIDQPQHF	TRBJ1-5	NA	NA	TRBV18
TGTGCCAGCAGCCAAGCCTCGGGACTGTACACTGAAGCTTTCTTT	CASSQASGLYTEAFF	TRBJ1-1	NA	NA	TRBV3-1/TRBV3-2
TGTGCCAGCAGCGTAGACCGGGCAGGGTTGTCAGATACGCAGTATTTT	CASSVDRAGLSDTQYF	TRBJ2-3	NA	NA	TRBV9
TGTGCCATCACCGAGGGACAGGGGCAGCCCCAGCATTTT	CAITEGQGQPQHF	TRBJ1-5	TRBD1	NA	TRBV10-3
TGTGCCAGCGTAGGTACGGGGGGTAATCAGCCCCAGCATTTT	CASVGTGGNQPQHF	TRBJ1-5	NA	NA	TRBV2
TGCGCCAGCAGCTTTTACGAGGGACAGCCCCAGCATTTT	CASSFYEGQPQHF	TRBJ1-5	NA	NA	TRBV5-1
TGTGCCTGGAGTCCCGGACTAGCGGGGGGTTCCACCGGGGAGCTGTTTTTT	CAWSPGLAGGSTGELFF	TRBJ2-2	TRBD2	NA	TRBV30
TGTGCCAGTTGGAACGCGGGGGGCAATCAGCCCCAGCATTTT	CASWNAGGNQPQHF	TRBJ1-5	NA	NA	TRBV19
TGTGCCAGCAGCCCAGGGTCTGAAGCTTTCTTT	CASSPGSEAFF	TRBJ1-1	NA	NA	TRBV11-3
TGTGCCAGCAGTGAAGCGCTTGGCAGCCAAGAGACCCAGTACTTC	CASSEALGSQETQYF	TRBJ2-5	NA	NA	TRBV2
TGTGCCAGCAGCCAGTATAGCGGGGATACGCAGTATTTT	CASSQYSGDTQYF	TRBJ2-3	TRBD2	NA	TRBV3-1/TRBV3-2
TGTGCCAGCTCACCACCGTTGCGGCCGGGGGCTAACTATGGCTACACCTTC	CASSPPLRPGANYGYTF	TRBJ1-2	NA	few	TRBV18
TGCGCCAGCACTAAAACCGGGACAGGGTCAGGGGAGCAGTTCTTC	CASTKTGTGSGEQFF	TRBJ2-1	TRBD1	NA	TRBV5-1